This T cell receptor beta chain derives from a study of response to subunit inactivated influenza vaccine. Only a few counts were recorded for this clonotype. TCRdb re-called the RT-PCR reads with MiXCR, one entry per CDR3 protein. Among a few hundred thousand distinct CDR3 sequences listed, 14% were seen once. Looked up from germline, CDR1 is DFQATT and CDR2 is SNEGSKA (reference sequence). The CDR3 runs to 14 residues. Trimming at V came to 6 bases and at J to 3 bases, leaving 7 bases not matched to a gene. Here the sequenced sample was PBMCs from blood, taken 12 days after vaccination. The TCR originated in a man aged 50 or older who received an inactivated influenza vaccine. J is TRBJ1-4 and V is TRBV20-1; 7 bases are a match to TRBD1. The CDR3 loop reads CSAINRGSNEKLFF. The CDR3 bases are TGCAGTGCCATTAACAGGGGCTCTAATGAAAAACTGTTTTTT.